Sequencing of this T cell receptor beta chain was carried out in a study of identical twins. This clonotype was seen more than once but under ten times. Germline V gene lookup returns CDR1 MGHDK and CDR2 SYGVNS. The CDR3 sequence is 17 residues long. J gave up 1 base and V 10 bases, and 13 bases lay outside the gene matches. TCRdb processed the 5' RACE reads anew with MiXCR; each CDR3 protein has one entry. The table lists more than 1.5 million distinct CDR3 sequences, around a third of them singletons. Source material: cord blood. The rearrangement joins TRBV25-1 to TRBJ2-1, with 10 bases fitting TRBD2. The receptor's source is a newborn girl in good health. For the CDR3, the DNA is TGTGCCACCTCAGCGGGAGGGCCTTTGCGGTCCTACAATGAGCAGTTCTTC. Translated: CATSAGGPLRSYNEQFF.